This T cell receptor (beta chain) was recovered during a study of blood T cells in healthy people across ages. Study as a whole: With template switching, about one barcoded beta molecule was captured per two T cells.

The CDR3 is 14 amino acids. Germline CDR1 and CDR2: SGHKS and YYEKEE (reference sequence). V lost 7 bases to trimming and J lost 4 bases, with 16 bases between them. A sample-barcoded 5' primer and a J-beta primer mix were used in a second PCR of roughly 6 to 11 cycles. TCRdb ran MiXCR on the 5' RACE reads and lists one entry per CDR3 protein. The sample lists 1.5 million to 1.8 million distinct CDR3 sequences, 40% to 45% occurring once. Study conclusions and caveats: As naive T cell percentage varied, TCR beta diversity correlated strongly with it. Researchers judged that diversity estimates from one million T cells fell short of true values.

Concerning this clonotype: The antigen remains undetermined.

A minimum of 5 micrograms of total RNA was extracted per sample. The genes are TRBV5-5 and TRBJ2-3, with a weak D call TRBD1 (5 bases). Sequencing was carried out using blood. The origin of this receptor is a woman between 18 and 30 years old in good health. The CDR3 DNA is TGTGCCAGCTCCCTCAGGGATTGGGCAGATACGCAGTATTTT. This gives the protein CASSLRDWADTQYF.